This TCR beta chain was identified during a study of T cell changes during pregnancy in multiple sclerosis. Germline-derived CDR1 and CDR2 are MNHEY and SMNVEV (reference sequence). Trimming took 5 bases from V and 3 from J; bases not matched to a gene: 6. CDR3 length: 15 residues. The method was immunoSEQ multiplex PCR; TCRdb's version includes in-frame clones alone and lacks a portion of them. The table includes 45,000 to 55,000 clones, more than 85% detected once. The TCR originated in a female donor with multiple sclerosis, enrolled in a pregnancy study. This specimen was peripheral blood, taken after pregnancy. V is TRBV27 and J is TRBJ1-5; the match to TRBD1 covers 8 bases. As DNA, the CDR3 is TGTGCCAGCAGTGTAGGGACAGGCCTCAATCAGCCCCAGCATTTT. Translated, it gives CASSVGTGLNQPQHF.